The rows below give T cell receptor beta chains drawn from one sample of a study of cytomegalovirus exposure and HLA in healthy donors. The method was immunoSEQ multiplex PCR; TCRdb's version includes in-frame clones alone and lacks a portion of them. This sample has some 140,000 clones, with around nine tenths found just once. The material sequenced was PBMCs. The source of these receptors is a young woman in good health and CMV-seronegative. The CDR3 runs from the conserved cysteine through the conserved F or W. D genes are given only for firm matches. Clone sizes are given selectively: once, few, many, or a class where the clone is expanded.

>TRBV11-1|NA|TRBD1|TRBJ1-2
CASSSGQGYGGYTF
TGTGCCAGCAGCTCGGGACAGGGGTACGGAGGCTACACCTTC
>TRBV5-6|once|NA|TRBJ1-2
CASRLGWTDYGYTF
TGTGCCAGCCGCTTGGGATGGACAGACTATGGCTACACCTTC
>TRBV28|NA|NA|TRBJ2-3
CASKDRHSTDTQYF
TGTGCCAGCAAGGACAGACACTCCACAGATACGCAGTATTTT
>TRBV19|NA|NA|TRBJ2-7
CASSSRSYEQYF
TGTGCCAGTAGTAGCAGATCCTACGAGCAGTACTTC
>TRBV7-3|NA|NA|TRBJ1-2
CASSYNTGYGYTF
TGTGCCAGCAGCTACAACACGGGATATGGCTACACCTTC
>TRBV10-3|NA|NA|TRBJ1-2
CAISVGGYGYTF
TGTGCCATCAGTGTGGGGGGGTATGGCTACACCTTC
>TRBV18|NA|NA|TRBJ1-1
CASSPGQNTEAFF
TGTGCCAGCTCACCGGGGCAGAACACTGAAGCTTTCTTT
>TRBV18|NA|NA|TRBJ1-1
CASSPPELAGTEAFF
TGTGCCAGCTCACCACCGGAGTTAGCTGGCACTGAAGCTTTCTTT
>TRBV7-3|NA|NA|TRBJ1-1
CASGQGPNTEAFF
TGTGCCAGCGGGCAGGGGCCGAACACTGAAGCTTTCTTT
>TRBV5-6|NA|NA|TRBJ2-3
CASSWRDWWGTDTQYF
TGTGCCAGCAGCTGGAGGGATTGGTGGGGTACAGATACGCAGTATTTT
>TRBV19|NA|TRBD2|TRBJ2-1
CASQLAGSSYNEQFF
TGTGCCAGTCAGCTAGCGGGAAGCTCCTACAATGAGCAGTTCTTC
>TRBV2|NA|NA|TRBJ1-1
CASRATLATEAFF
TGTGCCAGCAGGGCAACATTAGCCACTGAAGCTTTCTTT
>TRBV28|NA|TRBD1|TRBJ1-6
CASGQGGVRYNSPLHF
TGTGCCAGCGGACAGGGGGGGGTACGATATAATTCACCCCTCCACTTT
>TRBV7-2|NA|NA|TRBJ1-2
CASSPQGPYGYTF
TGTGCCAGCAGTCCACAGGGTCCCTATGGCTACACCTTC
>TRBV29-1|NA|NA|TRBJ2-1
CSVVDGRAEQFF
TGCAGCGTTGTAGACGGCAGGGCTGAGCAGTTCTTC
>TRBV5-1|once|NA|TRBJ1-2
CASSDDGDYGYTF
TGCGCCAGCAGCGACGACGGGGACTATGGCTACACCTTC
>TRBV4-1|NA|TRBD1|TRBJ2-7
CASSQAGDRLYEQYF
TGCGCCAGCAGCCAAGCTGGGGACAGGCTCTACGAGCAGTACTTC
>TRBV5-1|NA|NA|TRBJ2-2
CASSSYRVAGELFF
TGCGCCAGCAGCTCCTACAGGGTAGCCGGGGAGCTGTTTTTT
>TRBV7-2|NA|TRBD2|TRBJ2-1
CASSLASGLAGAYEQFF
TGTGCCAGCAGCTTAGCGTCGGGACTAGCGGGAGCCTATGAGCAGTTCTTC
>TRBV10-3|NA|NA|TRBJ2-1
CAIEGEARGYNEQFF
TGTGCCATCGAAGGGGAGGCTCGAGGTTACAATGAGCAGTTCTTC
>TRBV27|NA|TRBD2|TRBJ2-7
CASSLGRGDSYEQYF
TGTGCCAGCAGTCTCGGGAGGGGGGACTCCTACGAGCAGTACTTC
>TRBV27|NA|NA|TRBJ1-2
CASRPRGGGYTF
TGTGCCAGCAGACCAAGGGGGGGAGGCTACACCTTC
>TRBV6-1|NA|NA|TRBJ2-2
CASRGGRLDTGELFF
TGTGCCAGCAGGGGGGGGCGGCTGGACACCGGGGAGCTGTTTTTT
>TRBV19|NA|NA|TRBJ1-1
CASSFGLSTEAFF
TGTGCCAGTAGTTTCGGGTTGAGCACTGAAGCTTTCTTT
>TRBV6-5|NA|TRBD2|TRBJ2-5
CASQFGGGETQYF
TGTGCCAGTCAATTTGGGGGAGGGGAGACCCAGTACTTC
>TRBV13|NA|NA|TRBJ2-3
CASSQSEAADTQYF
TGTGCCAGCAGCCAGTCTGAGGCGGCAGATACGCAGTATTTT
>TRBV11-2|NA|NA|TRBJ2-7
CASSLVAGSYEQYF
TGTGCCAGCAGCTTAGTTGCAGGGTCCTACGAGCAGTACTTC
>TRBV18|NA|NA|TRBJ1-1
CASSTQARNTEAFF
TGTGCCAGCTCGACACAGGCCCGAAACACTGAAGCTTTCTTT
>TRBV7-2|NA|NA|TRBJ1-2
CASRGFYGYTF
TGTGCCAGCCGGGGGTTCTATGGCTACACCTTC